Each of the 26 T cell receptor beta chains below was sequenced from the same sample in a study of blood T cell repertoires in COVID-19 (dated by TCRdb to about 2020). Library preparation was by the immunoSEQ multiplex PCR assay. The table was pulled from immuneACCESS by TCRdb, which kept in-frame rearrangements only. Such tables lose some clones; where checked, under half of the loss comes from unresolved V genes, and the rest has no known cause. In all, the sample holds fewer than 250,000 clones, and roughly 90% of those were seen once. The ten largest clones take up around 0.85% of the sample. Sequences were obtained from peripheral blood. Receptors were obtained from a man aged 55 to 69 with COVID-19, enrolled during active disease.

This chain connects TRBV4-2 to TRBJ1-3, with D maybe TRBD1 (5 bases). V shed 4 bases and J shed 0 bases, with 13 bases lying between them. The CDR3 length is 16 residues. Looked up from germline, CDR1 is LGHNA and CDR2 is YNFKEQ. In DNA, the CDR3 is TGTGCCAGCAGCCGCACAACAGGAGACTCTGGAAACACCATATATTTT. Translated, it gives CASSRTTGDSGNTIYF.

The rearrangement links TRBV19 to TRBJ2-7; the match to TRBD1 covers 9 bases. With 3 bases clipped from V and 2 bases from J, the junction kept 5 bases outside the gene matches. Germline values: CDR1 LNHDA, CDR2 SQIVND (reference sequence). CDR3 size: 15 residues. As DNA, the CDR3 is TGTGCCAGTAGTATGGGGACAGGGTTGGCCTACGAGCAGTACTTC. Translated: CASSMGTGLAYEQYF.

The chain links TRBV27 to TRBJ1-2; 7 bases align to TRBD1. With 2 bases clipped from V and 6 bases from J, the junction kept 3 bases outside the gene matches. There are 13 residues in the CDR3. Germline V gene data show CDR1 as MNHEY and CDR2 as SMNVEV (reference sequence). CDR3 sequence: CASSLTGAHGYTF. The CDR3 DNA sequence: TGTGCCAGCAGTTTAACAGGGGCTCATGGCTACACCTTC.

The chain links TRBV28 to TRBJ1-1; D perhaps matches TRBD1 (5 bases). The CDR3 has 13 residues. V was shortened by 1 base and J by 6 bases, with 9 bases between the two germline ends. Germline assignment: CDR1 MDHEN and CDR2 SYDVKM. The CDR3 region is CASSLSGRAEAFF. The CDR3 region has the DNA TGTGCCAGCAGTTTATCAGGGAGGGCTGAAGCTTTCTTT. The full variable domain, completed using reference TRBV28 and TRBJ1-1, is DVKVTQSSRYLVKRTGEKVFLECVQDMDHENMFWYRQDPGLGLRLIYFSYDVKMKEKGDIPEGYSVSREKKERFSLILESASTNQTSMYLCASSLSGRAEAFFGQGTRLTVV.

The chain carries TRBV15 and TRBJ2-2, with 8 bases identical to TRBD1. The CDR3 is 15 residues long. V lost 3 bases, J lost 5 bases, and 5 bases stayed unmatched. Germline-derived CDR1 and CDR2 are LNHNV and YYDKDF (reference sequence). The chain's CDR3 is CATSRDRVRTGELFF. CDR3 bases: TGTGCCACCAGCAGGGACAGGGTGAGGACCGGGGAGCTGTTTTTT.

V usage is TRBV6-2 or TRBV6-3 and J usage is TRBJ2-7; TRBD2 might be the D (5 bases). Trimming removed 3 bases from V and 7 bases from J, with 16 bases in between. The CDR3 runs to 14 residues. Germline V gene sequence: CDR1 MNHEY, CDR2 SVGEGT. The CDR3 nucleotides are TGTGCCAGCAGTTATAGCGAGTTAGTTAGAGAGCAGTACTTC. Protein sequence: CASSYSELVREQYF.

The gene calls are TRBV5-1 and TRBJ2-1; 12 positions agree with TRBD2. With 2 bases clipped from V and 6 bases from J, the junction kept 6 bases outside the gene matches. Germline V gives CDR1 SGHRS, CDR2 YFSETQ. This CDR3 region has 16 residues. The CDR3: CASSLRLAGETNEQFF. CDR3 bases: TGCGCCAGCAGCTTACGACTAGCGGGAGAAACCAATGAGCAGTTCTTC.

The V call is TRBV6-6, the J call TRBJ1-1; 9 nucleotides match TRBD1. The CDR3 sequence is 17 residues long. The trim removed 5 bases at V and 5 bases at J, leaving 15 bases unmatched. CDR1 MNHNY and CDR2 SVGAGI come from the germline V gene (reference sequence). CDR3 sequence: CASSHRGRWDQRTEAFF. CDR3 DNA sequence: TGTGCCAGCAGTCACAGGGGGCGCTGGGATCAGAGGACTGAAGCTTTCTTT.

The genes are TRBV7-3 and TRBJ2-3, with 16 bases identical to TRBD2. The V and J ends lost 5 bases and 6 bases, in that order; junction bases with no gene match: 8. The CDR3 has 17 amino acids. The germline CDR1 and CDR2 sequences are SGHTA and FQGTGA. DNA of the CDR3: TGTGCCAGCAGCCAGCCGGGACTAGCGGGGGGGCTCGATACGCAGTATTTT. Protein sequence: CASSQPGLAGGLDTQYF.

The chain uses TRBV12-3 or TRBV12-4 and TRBJ1-1; maybe TRBD1 (5 bases). Trimming shortened V by 2 bases and J by 14 bases, and 18 bases separated the two germline ends. This CDR3 contains 13 residues. CDR3 residues: CASSLSYTGPKFF. CDR3 in DNA: TGTGCCAGCAGTTTAAGCTATACAGGACCTAAGTTCTTT.

The V gene is TRBV20-1, the J gene TRBJ2-7; 7 bases align to TRBD1. Germline CDR1 is DFQATT and CDR2 is SNEGSKA (reference sequence). V was clipped by 5 bases and J by 5 bases; unmatched bases: 3. The length of the CDR3 is 11 residues. CDR3 sequence (DNA): TGCAGTGCTTACGGACAGGACGAGCAGTACTTC. This gives the protein CSAYGQDEQYF.

This clone was observed a single time. The sample holds other DNA sequences that translate to the same CDR3. The V call is TRBV12-3 or TRBV12-4, the J call TRBJ2-7; tentative D call: TRBD2 (6 bases). The CDR3 is made up of 13 amino acids. The V end was cut by 5 bases, the J end by 2 bases, with 10 bases between. CDR3 sequence reads: CASSGGNPYEQYF. The CDR3 DNA follows: TGTGCCAGCAGTGGGGGGAACCCCTACGAGCAGTACTTC.

The CDR3 sequence is CSLKGGSYTDTQYF. The CDR3 bases are TGCAGCTTAAAGGGCGGGTCCTACACAGATACGCAGTATTTT. V and J are TRBV29-1 and TRBJ2-3, with D possibly matching TRBD2 (5 bases). CDR1 is SQVTM and CDR2 is ANQGSEA in the germline V gene. The CDR3 is 14 amino acids. Trimming shortened V by 8 bases and J by 2 bases, and 17 bases separated the two germline ends.

The rearrangement links TRBV5-4 to TRBJ1-5, with 7 bases lining up with TRBD1. This CDR3 contains 14 residues. The V segment lost 5 bases and the J segment 7 bases; nucleotides outside the gene matches: 9. Germline V gene lookup returns CDR1 SGHNT and CDR2 YYREEE (reference sequence). Here the CDR3 reads CASSRQGVGQPQHF. In DNA form, the CDR3 reads TGTGCCAGCAGTCGGCAGGGGGTAGGACAGCCCCAGCATTTT.

The gene calls are TRBV24-1 and TRBJ2-1; 14 positions match TRBD2. Germline V lookup: CDR1 KGHDR, CDR2 SFDVKD. This CDR3 has 19 amino acids. V lost 2 bases to trimming and J lost 4 bases; unmatched junction nucleotides: 9. CDR3 in amino acids: CATSDSGLAGVGGYNEQFF. The CDR3 nucleotides read TGTGCCACCAGTGATTCGGGACTAGCGGGAGTCGGAGGATACAATGAGCAGTTCTTC.

The genes are TRBV5-8 and TRBJ2-1; TRBD1 is a possible D gene (6 bases). From germline, CDR1 is SGHTS and CDR2 YDEGEE. Trimming shortened V by 0 bases and J by 5 bases, and 12 bases separated the two germline ends. The CDR3 loop spans 15 amino acids. CDR3 nucleotide sequence: TGTGCCAGCAGCTTGGACAGGGCCCGCCACAATGAGCAGTTCTTC. Protein: CASSLDRARHNEQFF. The full variable domain, with the rest looked up from reference TRBV5-8 and TRBJ2-1, is EAGVTQSPTHLIKTRGQQATLRCSPISGHTSVYWYQQALGLGLQFLLWYDEGEERNRGNFPPRFSGRQFPNYSSELNVNALELEDSALYLCASSLDRARHNEQFFGPGTRLTVL.

The V gene is TRBV5-5, the J gene TRBJ2-1; a possible D gene is TRBD1 (6 bases). The CDR3 length is 15 residues. V was shortened by 1 base and J by 2 bases, with 10 bases between the two germline ends. Germline V gene data show CDR1 as SGHKS and CDR2 as YYEKEE (reference sequence). The CDR3 reads CASSLTDRAYNEQFF. CDR3 nucleotide sequence: TGTGCCAGCAGCTTGACGGACAGAGCCTACAATGAGCAGTTCTTC.

V gene TRBV18 combines with J gene TRBJ1-2; 11 bases map to TRBD1. The CDR3 runs to 17 residues. V shed 2 bases and J 4 bases; nucleotides not matched to a gene: 9. Looked up from germline, CDR1 is KGHSH and CDR2 is LQKENI. CDR3 sequence reads: CASSPMDRGLVAYGYTF. The CDR3, as DNA: TGTGCCAGCTCACCAATGGACAGGGGGCTAGTAGCCTATGGCTACACCTTC.

The chain has TRBV6-5 and TRBJ1-1, with D maybe TRBD1 (5 bases). CDR1 and CDR2 from the germline V gene are MNHEY and SVGAGI. This CDR3 has 14 residues. V lost 10 bases and J 1 base, leaving 16 bases between the germline ends. The CDR3 here is CATPDRLRNTEAFF. CDR3 bases: TGTGCCACGCCCGACAGATTGAGGAACACTGAAGCTTTCTTT.

As for this clone: Other nucleotide sequences from this sample produce the same CDR3. The chain uses TRBV3-1 (or the pseudogene TRBV3-2) and TRBJ1-1; no clear D. Deletions cut 1 base from V and 1 base from J, with 7 bases between. The germline V gene has CDR1 LGHDT and CDR2 YNNKEL (reference sequence). The CDR3 is 14 amino acids. CDR3 DNA: TGTGCCAGCAGCCAAGTTCAGGAGAACACTGAAGCTTTCTTT. It is translated as CASSQVQENTEAFF.

V gene TRBV28 combines with J gene TRBJ2-7, with 9 positions matching TRBD1. The CDR3 runs 15 residues. In germline, CDR1 is MDHEN, CDR2 SYDVKM. V was clipped by 4 bases and J by 4 bases; unmatched bases: 8. This chain's CDR3 is CASSSSGTGKYEQYF. The DNA of the CDR3 is TGTGCCAGCAGTTCCTCCGGGACAGGGAAATACGAGCAGTACTTC.

The CDR3 DNA reads as TGTGCCAGCAGCCGAGGGACTAGCGGGGGCTCTACCTACGAGCAGTACTTC. Protein sequence: CASSRGTSGGSTYEQYF. The rearrangement joins TRBV6-6 to TRBJ2-7; 14 bases fit TRBD2. The germline gives CDR1 MNHNY, CDR2 SVGAGI (reference sequence). The CDR3 runs 17 residues. V lost 6 bases to trimming and J lost 2 bases; unmatched junction nucleotides: 9.

This clone was seen just once. The chain is built from TRBV19 and TRBJ1-3, with D possibly matching TRBD1 (6 bases). The V gene lost 6 bases and the J gene lost 6 bases, with 18 bases spanning the gap. The CDR3 extends over 15 amino acids. The germline V gene has CDR1 LNHDA and CDR2 SQIVND (reference sequence). The CDR3 reads CASRGQRQRSNTIYF. CDR3 nucleotide sequence: TGTGCCAGTAGAGGACAGCGACAACGTTCAAACACCATATATTTT.

This clone is a singleton in its sample. The chain combines TRBV5-1 with TRBJ1-1; 8 nucleotides align to TRBD1. The germline gives CDR1 SGHRS, CDR2 YFSETQ. The CDR3 runs to 18 residues. The V and J ends lost 0 bases and 3 bases, in that order; junction bases with no gene match: 13. CDR3 coding DNA: TGCGCCAGCAGCTTGGAGCACAGGGGGTTGAGGTTGGACACTGAAGCTTTCTTT. This sequence encodes CASSLEHRGLRLDTEAFF.

The chain links TRBV6-5 to TRBJ1-5, with 12 bases that match TRBD1. Germline assignment: CDR1 MNHEY and CDR2 SVGAGI. This CDR3 region has 14 residues. The J segment lost 7 bases and the V segment lost 8 bases, leaving 6 bases of the junction unmatched. The CDR3: CASSGTGGYQPQHF. The CDR3 bases are TGTGCCAGCTCCGGGACAGGGGGCTACCAGCCCCAGCATTTT.

This chain connects TRBV19 to TRBJ2-1, with a tentative D call TRBD1 (6 bases). CDR1 and CDR2 (germline): LNHDA, SQIVND (reference sequence). V lost 7 bases and J lost 2, with 15 bases in between. This CDR3 is built from 15 residues. The CDR3 here is CASTKDRTAYNEQFF. CDR3 sequence (DNA): TGTGCCAGTACCAAAGACAGGACTGCCTACAATGAGCAGTTCTTC.